The next 24 T cell receptor beta chains were all read from a single sample in a study of PD-L1 blockade in urothelial cancer. Time point here: pretreatment peripheral blood. This table comes from immunoSEQ multiplex PCR, and its TCRdb copy is limited to in-frame clones, with some not included. The sample consists of tens of thousands of clones, roughly 79% of them appearing once. The starting material was PBMCs, obtained around atezolizumab (anti-PD-L1) treatment. Every receptor here comes from a man between 65 and 85 years old with urothelial cancer.

The chain joins TRBV5-4 to TRBJ2-1; 7 bases are shared with TRBD2. V lost 2 bases and J lost 4; bases outside the gene matches: 6. From germline, CDR1 is SGHNT and CDR2 YYREEE (reference sequence). CDR3 size: 15 residues. This CDR3 is CASSLKLAPYNEQFF. CDR3 in DNA: TGTGCCAGCAGCTTAAAACTAGCGCCATACAATGAGCAGTTCTTC.

In this sample, this clone turned up a few times. The chain links TRBV6-6 to TRBJ1-2, with D perhaps matching TRBD1 (6 bases). Trimming removed 5 bases at V and 0 bases at J, with 10 bases between. This CDR3 has 14 residues. The germline CDR1 and CDR2 sequences are MNHNY and SVGAGI (reference sequence). The CDR3 sequence: CASSNDRSNYGYTF. The DNA for the CDR3 is TGTGCCAGCAGTAACGACAGGTCTAACTATGGCTACACCTTC.

V gene TRBV6-5 combines with J gene TRBJ1-4; D not certain. Trimming removed 0 bases from V and 3 bases from J, with 11 bases in between. The CDR3 totals 16 residues. Germline CDR1 reads MNHEY; CDR2 reads SVGAGI. For the CDR3, the DNA is TGTGCCAGCAGTTACTCGAAGCGGGCACCTAATGAAAAACTGTTTTTT. Translation gives CASSYSKRAPNEKLFF.

There are a few counts of this clone. The J gene is TRBJ1-1, the V gene TRBV4-1; TRBD1 is a possible D gene (5 bases). The CDR3 totals 14 residues. V was pared by 4 bases and J by 0 bases, with 9 bases between. Germline CDR1 and CDR2: MGHRA and YSYEKL. For the CDR3, the DNA is TGCGCCAGCAGCCCCAGGGCGATGAACACTGAAGCTTTCTTT. It is translated as CASSPRAMNTEAFF.

The gene calls are TRBV27 and TRBJ2-5, with TRBD1 matching 12 bases. J was trimmed by 4 bases and V by 2 bases; bases with no gene match: 8. The CDR3 covers 17 residues. Looked up from germline, CDR1 is MNHEY and CDR2 is SMNVEV (reference sequence). The CDR3 here is CASSLRGQGALGETQYF. The DNA for the CDR3 is TGTGCCAGCAGTTTAAGGGGACAGGGGGCGCTTGGAGAGACCCAGTACTTC.

The chain recombines TRBV4-1 with TRBJ2-7; the D gene is possibly TRBD1 (6 bases). Germline-derived CDR1 and CDR2 are MGHRA and YSYEKL. V lost 0 bases, J lost 5 bases, and 14 bases lay in between. This CDR3 comprises 15 residues. The CDR3 coding sequence is TGCGCCAGCAGCCAAGAAGCACAGGGAGTCCACGAGCAGTACTTC. Amino acid sequence: CASSQEAQGVHEQYF.

This rearrangement joins TRBV6-6 to TRBJ2-2, with D maybe TRBD2 (6 bases). This CDR3 region has 15 residues. Germline V gene sequence: CDR1 MNHNY, CDR2 SVGAGI (reference sequence). V dropped 6 bases and J dropped 6 bases, with 17 bases sitting between them. CDR3 sequence reads: CASSLDQRVAGELFF. The CDR3 DNA sequence: TGTGCCAGCAGCCTCGACCAGCGGGTTGCCGGGGAGCTGTTTTTT.

The rearrangement joins TRBV7-7 to TRBJ2-5, with TRBD1 matching 10 bases. CDR3 size: 16 residues. CDR1 is SSHAT and CDR2 is FNYEAQ in the germline V gene (reference sequence). Losses at the gene ends were 5 bases for V and 2 bases for J; bases not matched to a gene: 8. CDR3 region: CASSTGRTGGQETQYF. The CDR3 region has the DNA TGTGCCAGCAGCACAGGACGGACAGGGGGTCAAGAGACCCAGTACTTC. The entire variable domain, with the rest obtained from reference TRBV7-7 and TRBJ2-5, is as follows: GAGVSQSPRYKVTKRGQDVTLRCDPISSHATLYWYQQALGQGPEFLTYFNYEAQPDKSGLPSDRFSAERPEGSISTLTIQRTEQRDSAMYRCASSTGRTGGQETQYFGPGTRLLVL.

The chain joins TRBV9 to TRBJ2-1; TRBD1 might be the D (6 bases). Germline CDR1 and CDR2: SGDLS and YYNGEE. This CDR3 has 13 amino acids. With 2 bases removed from V and 8 bases from J, the gap between germline ends came to 11 bases. The CDR3 is CASSVGAVDEQFF. The CDR3 bases are TGTGCCAGCAGCGTGGGGGCGGTGGATGAGCAGTTCTTC.

This sequence joins TRBV5-5 and TRBJ2-2, with 10 bases aligning to TRBD1. Losses at the gene ends were 1 base for V and 5 bases for J; bases not matched to a gene: 8. CDR1 is SGHKS, CDR2 YYEKEE, per germline (reference sequence). The CDR3 is 17 residues long. The CDR3 loop reads CASSLMTGGGQTGELFF. Here the CDR3 DNA reads TGTGCCAGCAGCTTGATGACAGGGGGCGGACAGACCGGGGAGCTGTTTTTT.

The chain links TRBV27 to TRBJ1-3; the match to TRBD1 covers 7 bases. The CDR3 length is 14 residues. Germline loops: CDR1 MNHEY, CDR2 SMNVEV (reference sequence). J gave up 1 base and V 6 bases, and 3 bases lay outside the gene matches. The CDR3 DNA is TGTGCCAGCAGCAGACAGGGATCTGGAAACACCATATATTTT. It yields the protein CASSRQGSGNTIYF.

The chain carries TRBV7-8 and TRBJ1-1; weak D call: TRBD1 (6 bases). V lost 9 bases, J lost 1 base, and 18 bases lay in between. The CDR3 is 15 amino acids. The germline CDR1 and CDR2 sequences are SGHVS and FQNEAQ. The CDR3 DNA is TGTGCCAGTACTATACGGCGGGGGCAGAACACTGAAGCTTTCTTT. It is translated as CASTIRRGQNTEAFF.

The chain employs TRBV2 and TRBJ1-4, with TRBD1 identical over 7 bases. The CDR3 contains 15 residues. Trimming cost V 10 bases and J 5 bases; bases outside gene matches: 13. Looked up from germline, CDR1 is SNHLY and CDR2 is FYNNEI. The CDR3 here is CATTEGGQSNEKLFF. In DNA form, the CDR3 reads TGTGCCACGACGGAGGGGGGACAGTCCAATGAAAAACTGTTTTTT. Based on the CDR3 plus reference TRBV2 and TRBJ1-4, the full variable domain is EPEVTQTPSHQVTQMGQEVILRCVPISNHLYFYWYRQILGQKVEFLVSFYNNEISEKSEIFDDQFSVERPDGSNFTLKIRSTKLEDSAMYFCATTEGGQSNEKLFFGSGTQLSVL.

The chain links TRBV30 to TRBJ2-2; 8 bases are shared with TRBD1. V dropped 1 base and J dropped 6; count of bases not matched to a gene: 7. The CDR3 is 15 residues long. The germline CDR1 and CDR2 sequences are GTSNPN and SVGIG (reference sequence). The CDR3 region has the DNA TGTGCCTGGAGTGCCCTGGACAGGGACGCCGGGGAGCTGTTTTTT. Amino acids: CAWSALDRDAGELFF.

V usage is TRBV7-9 and J usage is TRBJ1-1, with 7 positions matching TRBD1. Germline CDR1 and CDR2: SEHNR and FQNEAQ (reference sequence). The trim removed 6 bases at V and 5 bases at J, leaving 9 bases unmatched. The CDR3 spans 14 residues. The CDR3 spells CASREQGILTEAFF. CDR3 DNA sequence: TGTGCCAGCAGGGAACAGGGGATTTTGACTGAAGCTTTCTTT.

The chain carries TRBV19 and TRBJ1-2; the D gene is possibly TRBD1 (6 bases). V lost 6 bases, J lost 6 bases, and 8 bases lay in between. Looked up from germline, CDR1 is LNHDA and CDR2 is SQIVND (reference sequence). The CDR3 has 11 residues. The CDR3 reads CASRQGHGYTF. The CDR3 DNA follows: TGTGCCAGTAGACAGGGCCATGGCTACACCTTC.

The chain has TRBV7-9 and TRBJ1-2; D is perhaps TRBD1 (6 bases). Per germline, CDR1 SEHNR and CDR2 FQNEAQ (reference sequence). V was cut by 4 bases and J by 6 bases, with 12 bases left in between. The CDR3 runs 13 residues. The CDR3 protein is CASSSGGYDGYTF. In DNA form, the CDR3 reads TGTGCCAGCAGCTCGGGGGGCTATGATGGCTACACCTTC.

The table lists this clone with a few counts. The chain combines TRBV2 with TRBJ1-1; D gene ambiguous. Germline V gene lookup returns CDR1 SNHLY and CDR2 FYNNEI. This CDR3 spans 12 amino acids. The V and J ends lost 2 bases and 4 bases respectively, with 5 bases between them. CDR3 in DNA: TGTGCCAGCAGTGAACTTCGCACTGAAGCTTTCTTT. Its translation is CASSELRTEAFF.

The CDR3 spells CASSHGGGPQHF. CDR3 bases: TGTGCCAGCAGCCACGGGGGAGGGCCCCAGCATTTT. This chain joins TRBV4-2 and TRBJ1-5, with a possible D match to TRBD1 (5 bases). This CDR3 is 12 amino acids long. Germline CDR1 and CDR2: LGHNA and YNFKEQ. V gave up 3 bases and J gave up 9 bases, with 9 bases separating them.

This chain uses TRBV15 with TRBJ1-2; 9 bases are shared with TRBD1. With 5 bases clipped from V and 4 bases from J, the junction kept 2 bases outside the gene matches. Germline V gene sequence: CDR1 LNHNV, CDR2 YYDKDF (reference sequence). The CDR3 is made up of 13 amino acids. Here the CDR3 reads CATSRDRAYGYTF. CDR3 DNA sequence: TGTGCCACCAGCCGGGACAGGGCCTATGGCTACACCTTC.

The CDR3 DNA reads TGTGCCAGCTCACCGGCCCTAGCGGGTTCTTACGAGCAGTACTTC. It specifies CASSPALAGSYEQYF. This chain connects TRBV18 to TRBJ2-7; TRBD2 aligns across 8 bases. CDR3 length: 15 residues. Trimming cost V 3 bases and J 4 bases; bases outside gene matches: 8. Germline loops: CDR1 KGHSH, CDR2 LQKENI.

This sequence joins TRBV7-9 and TRBJ1-1, with 9 bases fitting TRBD1. The CDR3 spans 12 residues. The V gene's germline CDR1 is SEHNR and CDR2 FQNEAQ (reference sequence). With V trimmed by 5 bases and J by 8 bases, 3 bases remained unmatched. The CDR3 is CASSIDRGEAFF. The CDR3 DNA sequence: TGTGCCAGCAGCATCGACAGGGGGGAAGCTTTCTTT. The full variable domain, in which reference TRBV7-9 and TRBJ1-1 provide the parts outside the CDR3, is DTGVSQNPRHKITKRGQNVTFRCDPISEHNRLYWYRQTLGQGPEFLTYFQNEAQLEKSRLLSDRFSAERPKGSFSTLEIQRTEQGDSAMYLCASSIDRGEAFFGQGTRLTVV.

This chain uses TRBV28 with TRBJ2-7, with TRBD2 as a possible D gene (6 bases). Deletions cut 6 bases from V and 1 base from J, with 16 bases between. The CDR3 extends over 15 amino acids. The V gene's germline CDR1 is MDHEN and CDR2 SYDVKM. CDR3 sequence reads: CASSPGLFPSYEQYF. The CDR3 DNA reads TGTGCCAGCAGCCCTGGACTATTCCCTTCCTACGAGCAGTACTTC.

The V gene is TRBV6-6, the J gene TRBJ1-2; D gene uncertain. V gave up 6 bases and J gave up 8 bases, with 16 bases separating them. The CDR3 length is 13 residues. CDR1 and CDR2 from the germline V gene are MNHNY and SVGAGI (reference sequence). CDR3 protein: CASSQESSGGYTF. The CDR3 DNA follows: TGTGCCAGCAGCCAAGAATCCTCGGGAGGCTACACCTTC.